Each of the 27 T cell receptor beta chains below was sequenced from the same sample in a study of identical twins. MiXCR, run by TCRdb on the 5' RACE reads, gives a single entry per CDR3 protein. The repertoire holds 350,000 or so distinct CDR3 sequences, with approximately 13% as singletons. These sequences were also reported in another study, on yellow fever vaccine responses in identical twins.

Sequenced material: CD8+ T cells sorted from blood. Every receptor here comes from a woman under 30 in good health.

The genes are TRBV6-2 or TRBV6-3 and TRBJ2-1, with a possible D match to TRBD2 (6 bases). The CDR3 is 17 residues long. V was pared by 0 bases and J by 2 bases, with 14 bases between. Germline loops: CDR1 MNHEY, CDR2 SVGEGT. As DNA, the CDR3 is TGTGCCAGCAGTTACTCGAAGACCGGGAGCCCCTACAATGAGCAGTTCTTC. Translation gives CASSYSKTGSPYNEQFF.

CDR3 nucleotide sequence: TGCGCCAGCAGCCAGGGGTGGGCGCAGGGAGGAAACATTCAGTACTTC. This codes for CASSQGWAQGGNIQYF. The genes are TRBV4-1 and TRBJ2-4; D perhaps matches TRBD2 (6 bases). V dropped 3 bases and J dropped 6 bases, with 18 bases sitting between them. The germline gives CDR1 MGHRA, CDR2 YSYEKL. CDR3 length equals 16 residues.

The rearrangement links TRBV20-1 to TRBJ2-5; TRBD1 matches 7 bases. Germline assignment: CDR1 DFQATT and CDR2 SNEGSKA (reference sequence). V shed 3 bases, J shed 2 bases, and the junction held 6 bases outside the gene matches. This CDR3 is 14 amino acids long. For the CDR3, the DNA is TGCAGTGCTAGGTTTCCGGGACAGCAAGAGACCCAGTACTTC. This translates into CSARFPGQQETQYF.

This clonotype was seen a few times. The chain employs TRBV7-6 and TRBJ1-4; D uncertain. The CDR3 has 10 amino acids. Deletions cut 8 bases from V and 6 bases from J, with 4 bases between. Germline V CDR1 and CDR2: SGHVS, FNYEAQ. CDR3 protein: CASGDEKLFF. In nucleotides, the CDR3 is TGTGCCAGCGGGGATGAAAAACTGTTTTTT.

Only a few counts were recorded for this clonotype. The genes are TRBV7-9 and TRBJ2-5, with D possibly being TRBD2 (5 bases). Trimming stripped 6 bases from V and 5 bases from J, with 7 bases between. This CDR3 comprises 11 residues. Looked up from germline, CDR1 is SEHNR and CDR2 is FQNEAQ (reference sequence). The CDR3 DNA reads TGTGCCAGCAGGCGAGGGGAGACCCAGTACTTC. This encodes CASRRGETQYF.

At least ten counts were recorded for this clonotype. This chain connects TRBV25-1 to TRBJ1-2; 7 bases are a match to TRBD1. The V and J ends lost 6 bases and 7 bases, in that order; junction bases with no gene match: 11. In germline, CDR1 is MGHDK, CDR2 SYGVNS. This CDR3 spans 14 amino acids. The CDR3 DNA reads TGTGCCAGCAGAAAAGACAGGGACCCCGGTGGCTACACCTTC. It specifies CASRKDRDPGGYTF.

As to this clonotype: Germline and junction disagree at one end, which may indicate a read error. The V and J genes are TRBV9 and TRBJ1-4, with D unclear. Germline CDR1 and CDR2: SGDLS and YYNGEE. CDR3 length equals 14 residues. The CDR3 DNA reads TGTGCCAGCAGCGTAAGAAACGGCCATGAAACACTGTTTTTT. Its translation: CASSVRNGHETLFF. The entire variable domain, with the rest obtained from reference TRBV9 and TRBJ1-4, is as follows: DSGVTQTPKHLITATGQRVTLRCSPRSGDLSVYWYQQSLDQGLQFLIQYYNGEERAKGNILERFSAQQFPDLHSELNLSSLELGDSALYFCASSVRNGHETLFFGSGTQLSVL.

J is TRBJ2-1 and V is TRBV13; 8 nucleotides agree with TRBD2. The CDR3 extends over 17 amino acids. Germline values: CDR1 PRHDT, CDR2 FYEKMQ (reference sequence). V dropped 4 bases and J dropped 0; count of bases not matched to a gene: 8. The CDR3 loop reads CASSSRLATNSYNEQFF. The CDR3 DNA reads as TGTGCCAGCAGCTCACGACTAGCGACCAACTCCTACAATGAGCAGTTCTTC.

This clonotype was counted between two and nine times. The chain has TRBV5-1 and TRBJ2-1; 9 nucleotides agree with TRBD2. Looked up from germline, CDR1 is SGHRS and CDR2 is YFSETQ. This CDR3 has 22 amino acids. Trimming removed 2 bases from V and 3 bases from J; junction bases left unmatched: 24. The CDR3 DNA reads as TGCGCCAGCAGCTTTGCAGGGGGGGTAGCGGGAGTAATAGGAGCGAACTACAATGAGCAGTTCTTC. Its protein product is CASSFAGGVAGVIGANYNEQFF.

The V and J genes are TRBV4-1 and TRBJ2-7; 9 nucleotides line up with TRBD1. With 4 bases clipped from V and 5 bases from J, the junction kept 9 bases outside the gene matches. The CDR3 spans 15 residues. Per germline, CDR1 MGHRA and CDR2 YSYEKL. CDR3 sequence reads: CASSPGTGRLDEQYV. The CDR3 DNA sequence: TGCGCCAGCAGCCCGGGGACAGGGAGGTTGGACGAGCAGTACGTC.

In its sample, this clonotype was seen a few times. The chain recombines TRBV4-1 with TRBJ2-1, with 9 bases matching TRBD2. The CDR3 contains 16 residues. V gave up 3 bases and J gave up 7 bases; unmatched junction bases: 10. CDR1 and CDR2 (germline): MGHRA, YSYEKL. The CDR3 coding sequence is TGCGCCAGCAGCCATTCAGGCGCGGGGGGGCGGAATGAGCAGTTCTTC. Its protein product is CASSHSGAGGRNEQFF.

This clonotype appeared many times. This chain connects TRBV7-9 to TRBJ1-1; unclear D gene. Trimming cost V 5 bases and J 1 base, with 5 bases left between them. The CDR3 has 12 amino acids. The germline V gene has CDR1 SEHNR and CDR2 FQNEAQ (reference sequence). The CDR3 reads CASSRQNTEAFF. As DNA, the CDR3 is TGTGCCAGCAGCCGCCAGAACACTGAAGCTTTCTTT.

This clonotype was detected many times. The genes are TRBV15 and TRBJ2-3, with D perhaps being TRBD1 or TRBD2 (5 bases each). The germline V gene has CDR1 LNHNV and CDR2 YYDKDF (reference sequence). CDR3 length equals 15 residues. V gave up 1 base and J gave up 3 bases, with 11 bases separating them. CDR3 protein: CATSRVGDPTDTQYF. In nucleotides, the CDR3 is TGTGCCACCAGCAGAGTAGGGGACCCAACAGATACGCAGTATTTT.

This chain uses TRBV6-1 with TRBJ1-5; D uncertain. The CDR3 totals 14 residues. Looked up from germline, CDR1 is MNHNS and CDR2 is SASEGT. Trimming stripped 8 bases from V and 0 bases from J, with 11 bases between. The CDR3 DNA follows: TGTGCCAGCTTCAGTGGATATAGCAATCAGCCCCAGCATTTT. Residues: CASFSGYSNQPQHF.

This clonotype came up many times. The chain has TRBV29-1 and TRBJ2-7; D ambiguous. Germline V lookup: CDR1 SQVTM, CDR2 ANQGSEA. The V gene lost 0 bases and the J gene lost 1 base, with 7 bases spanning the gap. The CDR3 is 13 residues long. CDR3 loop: CSVEDRASYEQYF. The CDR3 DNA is TGCAGCGTTGAAGATCGGGCGTCCTACGAGCAGTACTTC.

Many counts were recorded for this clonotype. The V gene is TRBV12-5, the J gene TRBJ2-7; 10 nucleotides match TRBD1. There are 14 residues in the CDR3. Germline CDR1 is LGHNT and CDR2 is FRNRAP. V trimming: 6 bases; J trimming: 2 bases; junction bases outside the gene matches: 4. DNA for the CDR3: TGTGCTAGTGGCCCGGGACAGGGGACCTACGAGCAGTACTTC. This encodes CASGPGQGTYEQYF.

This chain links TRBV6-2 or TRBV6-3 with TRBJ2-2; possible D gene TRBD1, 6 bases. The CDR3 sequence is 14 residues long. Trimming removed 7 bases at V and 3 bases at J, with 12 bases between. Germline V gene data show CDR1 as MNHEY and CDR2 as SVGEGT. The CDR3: CASNPGADTGELFF. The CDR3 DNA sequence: TGTGCCAGCAACCCAGGGGCTGACACCGGGGAGCTGTTTTTT.

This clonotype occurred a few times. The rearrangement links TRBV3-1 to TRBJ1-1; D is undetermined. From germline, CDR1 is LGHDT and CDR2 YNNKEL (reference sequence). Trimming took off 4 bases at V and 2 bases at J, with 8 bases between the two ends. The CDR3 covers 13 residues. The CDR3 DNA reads TGTGCCAGCAGCCCCCGGTATAACACTGAAGCTTTCTTT. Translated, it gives CASSPRYNTEAFF.

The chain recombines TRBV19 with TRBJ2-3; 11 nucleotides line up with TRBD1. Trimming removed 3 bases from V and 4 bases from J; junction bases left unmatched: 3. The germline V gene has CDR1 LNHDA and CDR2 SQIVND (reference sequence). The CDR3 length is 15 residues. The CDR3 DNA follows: TGTGCCAGTAGTATCGGACAGGGGGCCGCAGATACGCAGTATTTT. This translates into CASSIGQGAADTQYF.

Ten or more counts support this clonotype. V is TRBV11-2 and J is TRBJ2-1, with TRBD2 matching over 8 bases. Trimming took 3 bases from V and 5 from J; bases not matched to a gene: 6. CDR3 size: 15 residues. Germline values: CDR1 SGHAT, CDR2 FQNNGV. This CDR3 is CASSFYGRVDNEQFF. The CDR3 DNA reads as TGTGCCAGCAGCTTTTACGGGAGGGTCGACAATGAGCAGTTCTTC.

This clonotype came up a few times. The CDR3, as DNA: TGTGCCAGCAGCTTGGCCCTAGCGGGTAACTACAATGAGCAGTTCTTC. Its translation: CASSLALAGNYNEQFF. The chain recombines TRBV5-6 with TRBJ2-1, with 8 bases fitting TRBD2. Germline CDR1 is SGHDT and CDR2 is YYEEEE. The junction had 5 bases not matched to a gene; V was cut back by 0 bases and J by 3 bases. The CDR3 has 16 residues.

The CDR3 here is CSAGGGIPYEQYV. The CDR3 nucleotides read TGCAGTGCTGGGGGGGGTATCCCTTACGAGCAGTACGTC. J is TRBJ2-7 and V is TRBV20-1; 7 bases agree with TRBD2. This CDR3 comprises 13 residues. Germline CDR1 and CDR2: DFQATT and SNEGSKA (reference sequence). V dropped 5 bases and J dropped 4; count of bases not matched to a gene: 8.

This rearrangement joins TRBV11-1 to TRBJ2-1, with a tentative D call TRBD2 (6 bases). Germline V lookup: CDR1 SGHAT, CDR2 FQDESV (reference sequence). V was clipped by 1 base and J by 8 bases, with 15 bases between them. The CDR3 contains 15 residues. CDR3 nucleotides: TGTGCCAGCAGCTTAGGGGGGAGACTAGGGGATGAGCAGTTCTTC. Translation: CASSLGGRLGDEQFF.

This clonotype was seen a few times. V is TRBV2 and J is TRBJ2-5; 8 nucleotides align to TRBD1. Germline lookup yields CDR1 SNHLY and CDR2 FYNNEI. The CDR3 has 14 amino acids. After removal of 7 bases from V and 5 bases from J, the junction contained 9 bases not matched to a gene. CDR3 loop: CASTLDRGDETQYF. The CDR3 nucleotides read TGTGCCAGCACCTTAGACAGGGGCGACGAGACCCAGTACTTC.

CDR3 region: CASSFRGIAQPQHF. The CDR3 bases are TGTGCCAGCAGTTTTCGGGGGATTGCTCAGCCCCAGCATTTT. The chain recombines TRBV28 with TRBJ1-5; D might be TRBD1 (5 bases). Deletions cut 3 bases from V and 6 bases from J, with 12 bases between. The germline V gene has CDR1 MDHEN and CDR2 SYDVKM. CDR3 length: 14 amino acids.

CDR3 region: CASSLAVRGASTDTQYF. The CDR3 DNA follows: TGTGCCAGCAGCTTAGCGGTCCGCGGGGCCAGCACAGATACGCAGTATTTT. The chain combines TRBV7-8 with TRBJ2-3; D perhaps matches TRBD2 (6 bases). In germline, CDR1 is SGHVS, CDR2 FQNEAQ. V lost 0 bases to trimming and J lost 0 bases, with 13 bases between them. The CDR3 contains 17 residues.

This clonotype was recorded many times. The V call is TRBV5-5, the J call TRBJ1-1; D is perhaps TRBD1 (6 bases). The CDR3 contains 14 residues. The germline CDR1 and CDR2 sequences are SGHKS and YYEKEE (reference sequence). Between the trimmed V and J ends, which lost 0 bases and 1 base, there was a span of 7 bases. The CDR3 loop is CASSLEQGNTEAFF. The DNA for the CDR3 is TGTGCCAGCAGCTTGGAACAGGGGAACACTGAAGCTTTCTTT.